These T cell receptor beta chains were read from a single sample in a study of radiotherapy plus CTLA-4 blockade in lung cancer. Using immunoSEQ multiplex PCR, the repertoire was profiled, and TCRdb retains in-frame clones only, with some absent. The sample lists some 120,000 clones, more than 75% seen once, with 3% to 4% in the top ten. The starting material was peripheral blood, obtained from a patient treated with radiotherapy plus ipilimumab. These receptors were obtained from a human donor with non-small cell lung cancer that progressed on radiotherapy plus ipilimumab. Some clones in this sample may be carry-over from other donors' samples. Each CDR3 is given with its conserved first and last residue. D genes are given only for firm matches. Some rows mark clone size as missing; the rest say once, few, many or name a class of expanded clone.

-,TRBJ1-1,TRBV7-2,-,15,CASSLLGGKNTEAFF,TGTGCCAGCAGCTTACTGGGGGGAAAGAACACTGAAGCTTTCTTT
-,TRBJ1-6,TRBV6-5,TRBD1,13,CASSRQGAAPLHF,TGTGCCAGCAGCCGACAGGGGGCGGCACCCCTCCACTTT
few,TRBJ2-5,TRBV5-8,-,16,CASRGRATGAGETQYF,TGTGCCAGCAGGGGACGAGCTACGGGGGCGGGTGAGACCCAGTACTTC
-,TRBJ2-7,TRBV18,-,12,CASSPSSDEQYF,TGTGCCAGCTCACCAAGCTCGGACGAGCAGTACTTC
-,TRBJ1-3,TRBV7-2,-,15,CASSNTPGSGNTIYF,TGTGCCAGCAGCAACACACCGGGGTCTGGAAACACCATATATTTT
-,TRBJ1-5,TRBV19,-,13,CASRQYSNQPQHF,TGTGCCAGTAGACAGTATAGCAATCAGCCCCAGCATTTT
once,TRBJ1-3,TRBV9,-,19,CASSVELGGGDTSGNTIYF,TGTGCCAGCAGCGTAGAGCTTGGTGGGGGGGACACCTCTGGAAACACCATATATTTT
few,TRBJ1-2,TRBV28,-,11,CAGGNHYGYTF,TGTGCGGGGGGGAACCACTATGGCTACACCTTC
-,TRBJ2-6,TRBV7-6,-,16,CASSQISQSRANVLTF,TGTGCCAGCAGCCAAATCTCACAAAGTCGGGCCAACGTCCTGACTTTC
-,TRBJ2-1,TRBV7-3,-,15,CASSLGGRRPAEQFF,TGTGCCAGCAGCCTAGGGGGGCGACGACCGGCGGAGCAGTTCTTC
once,TRBJ2-7,TRBV7-2,TRBD2,16,CASSLVSGGAYYEQYF,TGTGCCAGCAGCTTAGTTAGCGGGGGGGCGTACTACGAGCAGTACTTC
-,TRBJ1-5,TRBV7-2,TRBD1,15,CASSFWDSYNQPQHF,TGTGCCAGCAGCTTCTGGGACAGCTACAATCAGCCCCAGCATTTT
-,TRBJ2-1,TRBV7-2,TRBD2,14,CASSLALAANEQFF,TGTGCCAGCAGCTTAGCTCTAGCGGCCAATGAGCAGTTCTTC
-,TRBJ2-3,TRBV5-6,TRBD2,15,CASSLLAGVTDTQYF,TGTGCCAGCAGCTTGCTAGCGGGGGTCACAGATACGCAGTATTTT
-,TRBJ2-5,TRBV7-7,TRBD2,16,CASSRGLAGALGAQYF,TGTGCTAGCAGCCGGGGACTAGCGGGGGCGTTGGGGGCCCAGTACTTC
-,TRBJ2-5,TRBV30,-,11,CAWRGQETQYF,TGTGCCTGGAGGGGCCAAGAGACCCAGTACTTC
-,TRBJ1-6,TRBV18,-,18,CASSRVSGTGSYNSPLHF,TGTGCCAGCTCACGTGTGTCGGGGACGGGCTCCTATAATTCACCCCTCCACTTT
-,TRBJ2-1,TRBV5-6,-,16,CASSLDQASSYNEQFF,TGTGCCAGCAGCTTGGACCAGGCAAGCTCCTACAATGAGCAGTTCTTC
-,TRBJ1-1,TRBV11-1,-,15,CASSLGAQLNTEAFF,TGTGCCAGCAGCTTAGGGGCACAACTAAACACTGAAGCTTTCTTT
-,TRBJ1-4,TRBV9,-,14,CASSVGLHNEKLFF,TGTGCCAGCAGCGTAGGCCTTCATAATGAAAAACTGTTTTTT
-,TRBJ1-5,TRBV18,TRBD1,14,CASSCGQGNQPQHF,TGTGCCAGCTCATGTGGACAGGGCAATCAGCCCCAGCATTTT
-,TRBJ2-1,TRBV11-1,TRBD2,19,CASSSGLAGGLDSYNEQFF,TGTGCCAGCAGCTCGGGACTAGCGGGGGGGCTGGACTCCTACAATGAGCAGTTCTTC
-,TRBJ2-7,TRBV5-1,TRBD1,14,CASSSRTGFYEQYF,TGCGCCAGCAGCTCCCGGACAGGGTTCTACGAGCAGTACTTC
-,TRBJ1-6,TRBV4-2,-,15,CASSQGPNPNSPLHF,TGTGCCAGCAGCCAAGGGCCCAACCCAAATTCACCCCTCCACTTT